These T cell receptor beta chains were read from a single sample in a study of shared clonotypes between healthy human individuals. Clones were read by immunoSEQ multiplex PCR, and TCRdb kept only the in-frame ones, dropping some. The data contain 2 million to 2.5 million clones, over 90% of them singletons. The source material was naive CD4+ T cells from PBMCs. The source is a young man in good health. Some clones in this sample may be carry-over from other donors' samples. Both conserved end residues are part of each CDR3.

j_call | cdr3_length | v_call | cdr3_aa
TRBJ1-1 | 13 | TRBV6-4 | CASSTGLNTEAFF
TRBJ1-1 | 13 | TRBV29-1 | CSVEDQGGTEAFF
TRBJ2-6 | 18 | TRBV14 | CASSQAPGLYSGANVLTF
TRBJ1-5 | 15 | TRBV11-2 | CASSLVQGPNQPQHF
TRBJ2-7 | 14 | TRBV18 | CASSPLGTSYEQYF
TRBJ2-7 | 14 | TRBV5-1 | CASLPTGGSYEQYF
TRBJ1-1 | 16 | TRBV19 | CASRRTGGLMNTEAFF
TRBJ2-2 | 15 | TRBV9 | CASSPRGHGTGELFF
TRBJ1-2 | 14 | TRBV10-3 | CAISESTGVYGYTF
TRBJ1-1 | 14 | TRBV7-8 | CASSLAPSGTEAFF
TRBJ1-3 | 14 | TRBV2 | CASSRQGMGNTIYF
TRBJ2-5 | 14 | TRBV4-3 | CASSQARGAGTQYF
TRBJ2-3 | 12 | TRBV9 | CASSPGGSTQYF
TRBJ1-1 | 13 | TRBV30 | CAWRGADYTEAFF
TRBJ2-7 | 19 | TRBV7-8 | CASSAGPGLAAPLPSEQYF
TRBJ2-1 | 17 | TRBV19 | CASSNRLAGRTYNEQFF
TRBJ2-3 | 16 | TRBV7-3 | CASSLTPGSGADTQYF
TRBJ1-5 | 14 | TRBV21-1 | CASSSLRAVQPQHF
TRBJ1-1 | 17 | TRBV9 | CASSVAIGTASDTEAFF
TRBJ1-5 | 13 | TRBV10-3 | CAISGPGSQPQHF
TRBJ2-1 | 13 | TRBV2 | CASRFTGGNEQFF
TRBJ2-7 | 15 | TRBV2 | CASSEEVGRAYEQYF
TRBJ2-7 | 16 | TRBV5-5 | CASSLGVSGILSEQYF
TRBJ2-7 | 15 | TRBV6-1 | CASSDRQGTYYEQYF
TRBJ1-5 | 16 | TRBV7-3 | CASSSIGTDYNQPQHF
TRBJ2-5 | 15 | TRBV5-1 | CASSAGTVWGETQYF
TRBJ1-2 | 14 | TRBV6-5 | CASTPPRVGNGYTF
TRBJ1-5 | 15 | TRBV2 | CASRTGNSFAQPQHF
TRBJ1-1 | 19 | TRBV5-1 | CASGSYGVGLSWEGTEAFF
TRBJ2-3 | 16 | TRBV19 | CASSYRGLPSTDTQYF
TRBJ1-1 | 15 | TRBV7-3 | CASSLGALMNTEAFF
TRBJ1-2 | 14 | TRBV18 | CASSPGTGSHGYTF
TRBJ1-1 | 16 | TRBV4-2 | CASSQPTGTASTEAFF
TRBJ1-1 | 14 | TRBV7-3 | CASSPDRVNTEAFF
TRBJ1-5 | 17 | TRBV7-2 | CASSLVSPGHGNQPQHF
TRBJ1-2 | 16 | TRBV18 | CASSPYQGQGADGYTF
TRBJ1-2 | 13 | TRBV11-2 | CASSRQANYGYTF
TRBJ2-7 | 14 | TRBV15 | CATSNPSGSYEQYF
TRBJ1-2 | 16 | TRBV13 | CASSAVRDGAFDGYTF
TRBJ2-1 | 16 | TRBV9 | CASSATSGTAGNEQFF
TRBJ1-2 | 13 | TRBV7-2 | CASSYDRGNGYTF
TRBJ2-7 | 15 | TRBV27 | CASSLSSGRNYEQYF
TRBJ2-7 | 15 | TRBV6-5 | CASSYSRTGGYEQYF
TRBJ2-1 | 16 | TRBV7-9 | CASSHSGRSSYNEQFF
TRBJ2-3 | 16 | TRBV12-5 | CASGLVTSGRDDTQYF
TRBJ2-7 | 13 | TRBV5-5 | CASSLAASYEQYF
TRBJ2-3 | 14 | TRBV5-1 | CASSLDRSTDTQYF
TRBJ2-1 | 14 | TRBV7-8 | CASSLAGHYNEQFF
TRBJ1-4 | 15 | TRBV7-2 | CASSSPGQGSEKLFF
TRBJ2-5 | 16 | TRBV11-3 | CASSLDSRVGQETQYF
TRBJ2-6 | 19 | TRBV7-6 | CASSLALRTGRSGANVLTF
TRBJ1-2 | 13 | TRBV29-1 | CSVDRQPNYGYTF
TRBJ2-2 | 15 | TRBV28 | CASSRNGQNTGELFF
TRBJ1-1 | 16 | TRBV4-2 | CASSRPRGEEYTEAFF
TRBJ1-2 | 15 | TRBV28 | CASSAYRGLGYGYTF